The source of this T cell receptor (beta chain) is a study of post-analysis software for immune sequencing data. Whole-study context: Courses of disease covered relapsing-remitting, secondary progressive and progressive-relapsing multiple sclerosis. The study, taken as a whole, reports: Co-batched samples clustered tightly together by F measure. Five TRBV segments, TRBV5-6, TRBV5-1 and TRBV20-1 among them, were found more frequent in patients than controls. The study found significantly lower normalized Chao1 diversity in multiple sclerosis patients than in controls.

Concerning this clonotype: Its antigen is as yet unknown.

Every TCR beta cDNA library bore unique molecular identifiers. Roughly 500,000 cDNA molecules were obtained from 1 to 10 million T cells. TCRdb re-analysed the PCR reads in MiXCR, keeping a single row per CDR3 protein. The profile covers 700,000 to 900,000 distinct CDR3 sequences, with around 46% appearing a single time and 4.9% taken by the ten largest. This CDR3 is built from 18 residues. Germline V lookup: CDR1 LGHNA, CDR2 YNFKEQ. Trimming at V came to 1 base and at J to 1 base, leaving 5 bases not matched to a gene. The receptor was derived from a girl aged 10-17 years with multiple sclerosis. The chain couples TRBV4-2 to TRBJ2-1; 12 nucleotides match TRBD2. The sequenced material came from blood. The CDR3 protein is CASSQGLAGGGSYNEQFF. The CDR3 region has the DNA TGTGCCAGCAGCCAAGGCCTAGCGGGAGGGGGGTCCTACAATGAGCAGTTCTTC.